This T cell receptor beta chain was found in a study of blood T cells in healthy people across ages. A second roughly 7 to 11 cycle PCR used barcoded and J-beta primers. TCRdb itself ran the 5' RACE reads through MiXCR, one entry per CDR3 protein. The sample lists approximately 800,000 distinct CDR3 sequences, approximately 53% occurring once. Germline V gene data show CDR1 as WNHNN and CDR2 as SYGVQD (reference sequence). This CDR3 has 15 residues. V was trimmed by 0 bases and J by 3 bases, leaving 12 bases between them. This TCR came from a man older than 75 in good health. This chain joins TRBV10-1 and TRBJ2-7, with D perhaps TRBD1 (7 bases). Sequenced sample: blood. DNA of the CDR3: TGCGCCAGCAGTGAGTCGCGGGGACAGAGCTACGAGCAGTACTTC. It encodes CASSESRGQSYEQYF.